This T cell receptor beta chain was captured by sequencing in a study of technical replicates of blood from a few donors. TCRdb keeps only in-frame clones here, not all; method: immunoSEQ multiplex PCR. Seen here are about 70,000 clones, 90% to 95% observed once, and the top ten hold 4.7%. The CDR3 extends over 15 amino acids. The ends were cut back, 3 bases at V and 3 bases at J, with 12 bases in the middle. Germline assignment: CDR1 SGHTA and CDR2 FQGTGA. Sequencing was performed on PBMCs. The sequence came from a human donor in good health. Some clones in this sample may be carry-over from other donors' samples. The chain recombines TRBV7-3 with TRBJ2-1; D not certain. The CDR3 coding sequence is TGTGCCAGCAGCTTGGGCCCAATCTTCTACAATGAGCAGTTCTTC. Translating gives CASSLGPIFYNEQFF.